The 6 T cell receptor beta chains in this list originate from one sample, sequenced in a study of T cells in Graves' hyperthyroidism and ophthalmopathy. Amplification targeted TCR beta CDR3 regions from RNA transcripts. HTBI primers were the set used in a first-round RT-PCR of the TCR CDR3. Each CDR3 protein is one row after TCRdb ran MiXCR on the multiplex PCR reads. Here the sample spans about 640,000 distinct CDR3 sequences, around 20% being singletons. Sequencing was performed on blood. These receptors were taken from a man aged 30-40 years with Graves' ophthalmopathy.

In this sample, this clonotype turned up a few times. V gene TRBV7-2 combines with J gene TRBJ2-7; 9 bases are a match to TRBD2. CDR3 length equals 16 residues. Germline V gene data show CDR1 as SGHTA and CDR2 as FQGNSA. The V gene end was trimmed by 0 bases and the J gene end by 4 bases; junction bases not matched to a gene: 7. In DNA, the CDR3 is TGTGCCAGCAGCTTAGCGAGCGGGGGGCGCGGATACGAGCAGTACTTC. The encoded protein is CASSLASGGRGYEQYF.

This clonotype was seen a few times. The rearrangement uses TRBV28 and TRBJ2-3; D is tentatively TRBD1 or TRBD2 (5 bases each). The V end lost 1 base, the J end lost 5 bases, and 19 bases lay between the germline ends. Germline CDR1 is MDHEN and CDR2 is SYDVKM. The CDR3 runs 17 residues. CDR3 amino acids: CASSLFGGFPREDTQYF. In DNA form, the CDR3 reads TGTGCCAGCAGTTTATTTGGGGGATTCCCCAGGGAAGATACGCAGTATTTT.

The table lists this clonotype with a few counts. V is TRBV7-9 and J is TRBJ2-7, with TRBD2 as a possible D gene (6 bases). Germline CDR1 reads SEHNR; CDR2 reads FQNEAQ (reference sequence). V lost 5 bases, J lost 2 bases, and 19 bases lay in between. The CDR3 contains 16 residues. As DNA, the CDR3 is TGTGCCAGCAGCCCGAGGGGACCGGGAGATCCCTACGAGCAGTACTTC. As protein: CASSPRGPGDPYEQYF.

The sample holds a few counts of this clonotype. V is TRBV30 and J is TRBJ2-1; TRBD2 aligns across 10 bases. CDR1 and CDR2 (germline): GTSNPN, SVGIG (reference sequence). The CDR3 covers 17 residues. V dropped 2 bases and J dropped 1; count of bases not matched to a gene: 8. The CDR3 sequence: CAWSWSSGSRSYNEQFF. CDR3 sequence (DNA): TGTGCCTGGAGTTGGTCTAGCGGGAGTCGGTCCTACAATGAGCAGTTCTTC. Drawing the rest from reference TRBV30 and TRBJ2-1, the complete variable domain is SQTIHQWPATLVQPVGSPLSLECTVEGTSNPNLYWYRQAAGRGLQLLFYSVGIGQISSEVPQNLSASRPQDRQFILSSKKLLLSDSGFYLCAWSWSSGSRSYNEQFFGPGTRLTVL.

This clonotype came up a few times. The junction departs from germline at one end; a sequencing error may be responsible. The chain recombines TRBV2 with TRBJ2-1, with 8 bases matching TRBD2. The CDR3 contains 18 residues. Germline loops: CDR1 SNHLY, CDR2 FYNNEI. The CDR3: CASSEGTASGRFYIEQFF. The CDR3 coding sequence is TGTGCCAGCAGTGAAGGGACAGCCAGCGGGAGATTCTACATTGAGCAGTTCTTC. The complete variable domain, with remaining parts taken from reference TRBV2 and TRBJ2-1, reads EPEVTQTPSHQVTQMGQEVILRCVPISNHLYFYWYRQILGQKVEFLVSFYNNEISEKSEIFDDQFSVERPDGSNFTLKIRSTKLEDSAMYFCASSEGTASGRFYIEQFFGPGTRLTVL.

The chain employs TRBV11-2 and TRBJ1-4; D is possibly TRBD1 (6 bases). Germline lookup yields CDR1 SGHAT and CDR2 FQNNGV. This CDR3 contains 16 residues. V was trimmed by 5 bases and J by 1 base, leaving 14 bases between them. The CDR3 coding sequence is TGTGCCAGCAGCCCGGGGGGGGCAGGAACTAATGAAAAACTGTTTTTT. Protein product: CASSPGGAGTNEKLFF.